These 23 T cell receptor beta chains were sequenced from one sample in a study of T cells in Graves' hyperthyroidism and ophthalmopathy. Amplified regions were TCR beta CDR3 sequences from RNA transcripts. HTBI primers were the set used in a first-round RT-PCR of the TCR CDR3. Via MiXCR, TCRdb re-called the multiplex PCR reads, giving one row per CDR3 protein. Among 300,000 to 450,000 distinct CDR3 sequences, around a sixth were seen once, and the ten largest hold 35% to 45%. The sample taken for sequencing was blood. These receptors all stem from a man younger than 30 with Graves' ophthalmopathy.

This clonotype was counted many times. This sequence joins TRBV3-1 and TRBJ2-3, with unresolved D. CDR1 and CDR2 (germline): LGHDT, YNNKEL (reference sequence). The CDR3 has 13 amino acids. The V and J ends lost 2 bases and 3 bases respectively, with 6 bases between them. This chain's CDR3 is CASSQRITDTQYF. The CDR3 DNA reads as TGTGCCAGCAGCCAACGGATTACAGATACGCAGTATTTT.

There are a few counts of this clonotype. The chain recombines TRBV6-1 with TRBJ2-7; D might be TRBD2 (6 bases). Germline CDR1 reads MNHNS; CDR2 reads SASEGT. The CDR3 consists of 14 residues. V lost 6 bases and J 2 bases, leaving 14 bases between the germline ends. The CDR3 loop is CASSIGTSAYEQYF. CDR3 coding DNA: TGTGCCAGCAGCATCGGGACTTCAGCCTACGAGCAGTACTTC.

This clonotype was seen a few times. The chain joins TRBV4-2 to TRBJ1-2; D not certain. Between the trimmed V and J ends, which lost 0 bases and 4 bases, there was a span of 15 bases. Looked up from germline, CDR1 is LGHNA and CDR2 is YNFKEQ. The CDR3 covers 16 residues. The CDR3 sequence: CASSQEMNEAVYGYTF. CDR3 nucleotides: TGTGCCAGCAGCCAAGAGATGAACGAGGCCGTCTATGGCTACACCTTC.

This clonotype was counted at least ten times. The CDR3: CATSSRGTGHNEQFF. The CDR3 nucleotides read TGTGCCACCAGTTCTAGGGGGACGGGACACAATGAGCAGTTCTTC. The chain is built from TRBV24-1 and TRBJ2-1, with a weak D call TRBD1 (6 bases). From germline, CDR1 is KGHDR and CDR2 SFDVKD. V shed 6 bases and J shed 5 bases, with 16 bases lying between them. This CDR3 comprises 15 residues.

The gene calls are TRBV19 and TRBJ1-5; a weak D match, TRBD1 (5 bases). The CDR3 is made up of 17 amino acids. The V and J ends lost 0 bases and 4 bases respectively, with 16 bases between them. CDR1 is LNHDA and CDR2 is SQIVND in the germline V gene (reference sequence). The CDR3 here is CASSIDLDILSNQPQHF. The CDR3 region has the DNA TGTGCCAGTAGTATAGATTTGGACATTCTCTCTAATCAGCCCCAGCATTTT. The full variable domain, completed using reference TRBV19 and TRBJ1-5, is DGGITQSPKYLFRKEGQNVTLSCEQNLNHDAMYWYRQDPGQGLRLIYYSQIVNDFQKGDIAEGYSVSREKKESFPLTVTSAQKNPTAFYLCASSIDLDILSNQPQHFGDGTRLSIL.

This clonotype was found many times. V and J are TRBV28 and TRBJ1-4; D is unresolved. Germline V gives CDR1 MDHEN, CDR2 SYDVKM. CDR3 size: 12 residues. Trimming took off 5 bases at V and 3 bases at J, with 4 bases between the two ends. This CDR3 is CASSPANEKLFF. In nucleotides, the CDR3 is TGTGCCAGCAGTCCCGCTAATGAAAAACTGTTTTTT.

This clonotype was observed many times. The chain joins TRBV18 to TRBJ2-7; unclear D gene. V was clipped by 0 bases and J by 2 bases, with 5 bases between them. Germline V gene sequence: CDR1 KGHSH, CDR2 LQKENI. CDR3 length: 13 amino acids. The CDR3 spells CASSPPTAYEQYF. DNA of the CDR3: TGTGCCAGCTCACCACCTACAGCCTACGAGCAGTACTTC.

The CDR3 nucleotides are TGTGCCAGTAGTATGGGGGGGAGCTACAATGAGCAGTTCTTC. Encoded protein: CASSMGGSYNEQFF. The chain combines TRBV19 with TRBJ2-1; 7 nucleotides align to TRBD2. This CDR3 region has 14 residues. V shed 3 bases and J 3 bases; nucleotides not matched to a gene: 2. The V gene's germline CDR1 is LNHDA and CDR2 SQIVND (reference sequence).

This clonotype was detected a few times. V is TRBV12-3 or TRBV12-4 and J is TRBJ1-2; D perhaps matches TRBD1 (6 bases). Trimming took 5 bases from V and 8 from J, leaving 15 bases between them. CDR3 length: 13 residues. CDR3 residues: CASSTYRVRGYTF. As DNA, the CDR3 is TGTGCCAGCAGTACTTACAGGGTACGGGGCTACACCTTC.

As regards this clonotype: This may be a read error: a much more frequent sequence differs by one nucleotide. The CDR3 loop reads CASSGSGGQETQYF. Here the CDR3 DNA reads TGTGCCAGCAGTGGTAGCGGGGGCCAAGAGACCCAGTACTTC. This chain uses TRBV12-3 or TRBV12-4 with TRBJ2-5; 9 nucleotides align to TRBD2. The V gene end was trimmed by 5 bases and the J gene end by 1 base; junction bases not matched to a gene: 2. The CDR3 has 14 amino acids.

In its sample, this clonotype was seen many times. This rearrangement joins TRBV28 to TRBJ2-4; 12 bases are shared with TRBD1. Unmatched junction bases numbered 7, after V lost 6 bases and J lost 4 bases. Germline V lookup: CDR1 MDHEN, CDR2 SYDVKM. This CDR3 has 16 amino acids. The CDR3 sequence: CASSPRGQGAKNIQYF. As DNA, the CDR3 is TGTGCCAGCAGCCCCAGGGGACAGGGGGCTAAAAACATTCAGTACTTC.

The chain is built from TRBV10-3 and TRBJ1-1; D is ambiguous. The V and J ends lost 10 bases and 11 bases respectively, with 23 bases between them. Germline CDR1 ENHRY, CDR2 SYGVKD. CDR3 size: 13 residues. CDR3 in amino acids: CATRMSEVGYAFF. DNA of the CDR3: TGTGCCACCCGAATGAGCGAAGTCGGGTATGCTTTCTTT.

This clonotype appeared many times. The chain employs TRBV7-6 and TRBJ1-1; D unclear. Germline CDR1 reads SGHVS; CDR2 reads FNYEAQ. The V end was cut by 5 bases, the J end by 0 bases, with 7 bases between. This CDR3 comprises 13 residues. CDR3 nucleotide sequence: TGTGCCAGCAGCCCTATGATGAACACTGAAGCTTTCTTT. It is translated as CASSPMMNTEAFF.

The gene calls are TRBV20-1 and TRBJ2-4; possibly TRBD2 for D (5 bases). Trimming left V 0 bases short and J 3 bases short, with 9 bases between. The germline gives CDR1 DFQATT, CDR2 SNEGSKA (reference sequence). This CDR3 contains 14 residues. The CDR3 loop is CSARDSRGKNIQYF. The CDR3 coding sequence is TGCAGTGCTAGAGATAGCCGGGGCAAAAACATTCAGTACTTC.

The rearrangement joins TRBV4-1 to TRBJ2-7; 7 bases map to TRBD1. Germline assignment: CDR1 MGHRA and CDR2 YSYEKL. This CDR3 has 14 amino acids. Trimming cost V 4 bases and J 7 bases; bases outside gene matches: 10. The CDR3 DNA is TGCGCCAGCAGCCGACCCGACAGGGCGCGGGAGCAGTACTTC. Amino acids: CASSRPDRAREQYF.

This clonotype was recorded at least ten times. The CDR3 spells CASSSRGEAFF. The CDR3 region has the DNA TGCGCCAGCAGCTCCCGCGGTGAAGCTTTCTTT. This sequence joins TRBV5-1 and TRBJ1-1; no definite D call. Germline CDR1 is SGHRS and CDR2 is YFSETQ. Trimming cost V 3 bases and J 7 bases, with 7 bases left between them. This CDR3 is built from 11 residues.

J is TRBJ2-3 and V is TRBV4-1; possible D gene TRBD1, 6 bases. The CDR3 totals 14 residues. V was clipped by 2 bases and J by 4 bases, with 10 bases between them. Germline V lookup: CDR1 MGHRA, CDR2 YSYEKL. CDR3 protein: CASSQLQGPDTQYF. CDR3 in DNA: TGCGCCAGCAGCCAACTACAGGGCCCAGATACGCAGTATTTT.

The sample holds many counts of this clonotype. The gene calls are TRBV7-3 and TRBJ2-1, with 7 positions matching TRBD2. Germline trimming cut 6 bases from V and 7 bases from J; bases unmatched to any gene: 9. Germline CDR1 SGHTA, CDR2 FQGTGA. This CDR3 comprises 14 residues. Here the CDR3 DNA reads TGTGCCAGCAGTTACCATCCGGGGGGAAATGAGCAGTTCTTC. Its translation is CASSYHPGGNEQFF.

The sample holds a few counts of this clonotype. The chain couples TRBV11-2 to TRBJ2-3; 9 bases map to TRBD2. V gave up 6 bases and J gave up 2 bases; unmatched junction bases: 9. This CDR3 region has 16 residues. Germline V gene lookup returns CDR1 SGHAT and CDR2 FQNNGV. Here the CDR3 reads CASSRDSSGTTDTQYF. The CDR3 region has the DNA TGTGCCAGCAGTCGGGACTCTAGCGGGACCACAGATACGCAGTATTTT.

In the case of this clonotype: This may stem from a read error, because a much larger clone lies one nucleotide away. This rearrangement joins TRBV6-1 to TRBJ2-7; possibly TRBD1 for D (5 bases). V shed 1 base and J shed 2 bases, with 12 bases lying between them. Germline assignment: CDR1 MNHNS and CDR2 SASEGT. CDR3 size: 15 residues. CDR3 in amino acids: CASSEDLVGPYEQYF. DNA of the CDR3: TGTGCCAGCAGTGAAGACCTAGTGGGGCCCTACGAGCAGTACTTC.

Regarding this clonotype: Given a much more abundant clone one base away, this may be a read error. The chain employs TRBV20-1 and TRBJ2-7, with TRBD1 matching 7 bases. The DNA end is more similar to TRBJ2-1, so the J call may be wrong. This CDR3 has 15 amino acids. Germline V gene lookup returns CDR1 DFQATT and CDR2 SNEGSKA (reference sequence). CDR3 loop: CSARSHRGTRYEQFF. The CDR3 DNA reads TGCAGTGCTAGGAGCCACAGGGGCACTAGATACGAGCAGTTCTTC.

This chain uses TRBV28 with TRBJ2-1; 10 nucleotides line up with TRBD1. With V trimmed by 2 bases and J by 8 bases, 15 bases remained unmatched. This CDR3 contains 18 residues. Germline-derived CDR1 and CDR2 are MDHEN and SYDVKM. In DNA form, the CDR3 reads TGTGCCAGCAGTTTAGAGCGGGGAGACAGGGGGCATTACTATGAGCAGTTCTTC. It is translated as CASSLERGDRGHYYEQFF. The variable domain in full, completed from reference TRBV28 and TRBJ2-1, reads DVKVTQSSRYLVKRTGEKVFLECVQDMDHENMFWYRQDPGLGLRLIYFSYDVKMKEKGDIPEGYSVSREKKERFSLILESASTNQTSMYLCASSLERGDRGHYYEQFFGPGTRLTVL.

The table lists this clonotype with a count of one. This chain uses TRBV4-1 with TRBJ2-5, with D possibly being TRBD1 (6 bases). The CDR3 is made up of 16 amino acids. V dropped 2 bases and J dropped 5 bases, with 18 bases sitting between them. CDR1 MGHRA and CDR2 YSYEKL come from the germline V gene. The DNA for the CDR3 is TGCGCCAGCAGCCAATCATCTTTGAACAGGGTGGAGACCCAGTACTTC. Amino acids: CASSQSSLNRVETQYF.